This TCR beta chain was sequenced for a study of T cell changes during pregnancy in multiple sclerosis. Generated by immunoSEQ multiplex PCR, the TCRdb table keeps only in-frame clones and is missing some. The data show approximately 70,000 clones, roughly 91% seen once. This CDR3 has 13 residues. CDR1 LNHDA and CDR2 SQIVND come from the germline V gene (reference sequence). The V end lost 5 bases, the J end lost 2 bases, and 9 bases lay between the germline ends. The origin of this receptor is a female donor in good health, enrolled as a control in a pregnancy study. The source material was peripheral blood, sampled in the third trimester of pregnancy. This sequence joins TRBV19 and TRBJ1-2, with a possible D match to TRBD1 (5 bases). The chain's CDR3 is CASSPDTNYGYTF. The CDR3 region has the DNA TGTGCCAGTAGTCCGGACACCAACTATGGCTACACCTTC.